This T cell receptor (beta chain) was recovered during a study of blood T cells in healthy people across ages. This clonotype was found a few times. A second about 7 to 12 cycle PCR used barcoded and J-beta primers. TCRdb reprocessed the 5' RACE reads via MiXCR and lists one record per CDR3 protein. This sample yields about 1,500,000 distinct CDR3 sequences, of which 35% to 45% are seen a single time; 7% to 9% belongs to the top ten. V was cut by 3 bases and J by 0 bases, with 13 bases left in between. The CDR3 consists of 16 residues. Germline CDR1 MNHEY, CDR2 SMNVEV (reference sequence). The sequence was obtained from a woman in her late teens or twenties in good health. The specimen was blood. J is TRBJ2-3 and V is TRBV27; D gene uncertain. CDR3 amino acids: CASSFILGPSTDTQYF. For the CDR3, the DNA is TGTGCCAGCAGTTTCATTCTGGGTCCTAGCACAGATACGCAGTATTTT.